The 20 T cell receptor beta chains in this list originate from one sample, sequenced in a study of T cells in Graves' hyperthyroidism and ophthalmopathy (dated by TCRdb to 2018 to 2020). Receptor amplification or capture employed multiplex PCR. Sequencer: Illumina HiSeq 2000. The TCR beta CDR3 regions were amplified from RNA transcripts. A first-round RT-PCR of the TCR CDR3 used the HTBI primer set with the Qiagen OneStep RT-PCR kit. TCRdb reprocessed the public reads (quality trimming at Q25 with fastp, clone calling with MiXCR) and kept in-frame beta chains. Rows with a matching CDR3 protein are joined into one entry that keeps the most common DNA and genes. The sample has hundreds of thousands of distinct CDR3 sequences on record, over 13% of them singletons. 25% to 30% of the sample rests with the top ten. Sequencing input: blood. All receptors derive from a man aged 45-60 years with Graves' ophthalmopathy.

The V call is TRBV12-3 or TRBV12-4, the J call TRBJ1-5, with D unclear. V was cut by 4 bases and J by 4 bases, with 8 bases left in between. This CDR3 is built from 13 residues. In DNA, the CDR3 is TGTGCCAGCAGTTACGATGGGAATCAGCCCCAGCATTTT. It yields the protein CASSYDGNQPQHF.

This clonotype was detected a few times. This chain uses TRBV18 with TRBJ2-6; D ambiguous. V was shortened by 3 bases and J by 0 bases, with 9 bases between the two germline ends. The CDR3 totals 16 residues. CDR1 is KGHSH and CDR2 is LQKENI in the germline V gene. This CDR3 reads CASSPGPVSGANVLTF. CDR3 nucleotides: TGTGCCAGCTCACCGGGCCCCGTCTCTGGGGCCAACGTCCTGACTTTC.

This clonotype was seen ten or more times. The chain combines TRBV2 with TRBJ1-4; 7 nucleotides line up with TRBD1. From germline, CDR1 is SNHLY and CDR2 FYNNEI. This CDR3 spans 13 amino acids. V trimming: 7 bases; J trimming: 8 bases; junction bases outside the gene matches: 7. This CDR3 is CASNTGVREKLFF. CDR3 nucleotides: TGTGCCAGCAATACAGGGGTTCGGGAAAAACTGTTTTTT.

This clonotype has ten or more counts. The chain employs TRBV6-1 and TRBJ2-7; TRBD2 matches at 8 bases. CDR1 and CDR2 from the germline V gene are MNHNS and SASEGT. This CDR3 has 15 residues. V was clipped by 2 bases and J by 6 bases; unmatched bases: 9. The CDR3 sequence: CASSEYGGRRAEQYF. The CDR3 DNA reads as TGTGCCAGCAGTGAATATGGCGGGAGGAGGGCCGAGCAGTACTTC.

Written as DNA, the CDR3 is TGTGCCAGCAGTCAGACAGGGGGCAGAAAAAAACTGTTTTTT. Amino acids: CASSQTGGRKKLFF. The rearrangement links TRBV2 to TRBJ1-4, with 10 bases fitting TRBD1. Per the germline V gene, CDR1 is SNHLY and CDR2 is FYNNEI. The CDR3 is 14 amino acids. Losses at the gene ends were 5 bases for V and 9 bases for J; bases not matched to a gene: 6.

In this sample, this clonotype turned up a few times. This chain uses TRBV27 with TRBJ1-5, with 8 bases aligning to TRBD1. After removal of 5 bases from V and 6 bases from J, the junction contained 6 bases not matched to a gene. CDR1 and CDR2 (germline): MNHEY, SMNVEV (reference sequence). The CDR3 extends over 14 amino acids. CDR3 protein: CASSRTGNPQPQHF. CDR3 coding DNA: TGTGCCAGCAGTCGGACAGGGAATCCTCAGCCCCAGCATTTT.

This clonotype was seen ten or more times. V usage is TRBV5-1 and J usage is TRBJ1-6; 9 nucleotides agree with TRBD1. The trim removed 0 bases at V and 9 bases at J, leaving 7 bases unmatched. CDR1 and CDR2 from the germline V gene are SGHRS and YFSETQ. The CDR3 spans 16 residues. The CDR3 reads CASSLGDGTGSSPLHF. In DNA, the CDR3 is TGCGCCAGCAGCTTGGGTGACGGGACAGGGAGTTCACCCCTCCACTTT.

This clonotype was seen many times. The V and J genes are TRBV6-2 or TRBV6-3 and TRBJ1-2; 9 nucleotides line up with TRBD1. The germline CDR1 and CDR2 sequences are MNHEY and SVGEGT. This CDR3 spans 15 amino acids. The J segment lost 2 bases and the V segment lost 7 bases, leaving 8 bases of the junction unmatched. The CDR3 sequence is CASTPTGTGNYGYTF. CDR3 nucleotide sequence: TGTGCCAGCACCCCGACCGGGACAGGGAACTATGGCTACACCTTC.

This clonotype was recorded at least ten times. The chain is built from TRBV12-3 or TRBV12-4 and TRBJ2-7, with a possible D match to TRBD1 (6 bases). CDR3 length equals 12 residues. V dropped 2 bases and J dropped 7 bases, with 9 bases sitting between them. Written as DNA, the CDR3 is TGTGCCAGCAGTTTAACAGGGCGGGAGCAGTACTTC. Translation gives CASSLTGREQYF.

This clonotype was detected many times. The chain employs TRBV7-2 and TRBJ2-7; a weak D match, TRBD1 (5 bases). The CDR3 length is 17 residues. Between the trimmed V and J ends, which lost 6 bases and 0 bases, there was a span of 21 bases. From germline, CDR1 is SGHTA and CDR2 FQGNSA. The CDR3 DNA reads TGTGCCAGCAGTGAAAGGGGCCGAGCAAAAAACTCCTACGAGCAGTACTTC. Translated, it gives CASSERGRAKNSYEQYF.

This clonotype was seen repeatedly, ten times or more. The rearrangement joins TRBV28 to TRBJ1-2; no clear D gene. V dropped 7 bases and J dropped 5 bases, with 8 bases sitting between them. The germline gives CDR1 MDHEN, CDR2 SYDVKM. The length of the CDR3 is 11 residues. The CDR3 is CASNYLYGYTF. CDR3 sequence (DNA): TGTGCCAGCAATTACCTATATGGCTACACCTTC.

The chain uses TRBV5-1 and TRBJ2-2, with no clear D. The CDR3 length is 13 residues. The V and J ends lost 2 bases and 10 bases respectively, with 12 bases between them. Germline V gene lookup returns CDR1 SGHRS and CDR2 YFSETQ. CDR3 sequence: CASSLWGSTELFF. The CDR3 region has the DNA TGCGCCAGCAGCTTATGGGGTTCGACGGAGCTGTTTTTT.

The V and J genes are TRBV7-9 and TRBJ1-1; possible D gene TRBD1, 5 bases. This CDR3 has 14 residues. Per the germline V gene, CDR1 is SEHNR and CDR2 is FQNEAQ (reference sequence). Trimming took off 8 bases at V and 0 bases at J, with 13 bases between the two ends. The CDR3 DNA follows: TGTGCCAGCGCCCTGTTAGGGGTGAACACTGAAGCTTTCTTT. Its translation: CASALLGVNTEAFF.

There are many counts of this clonotype. The V and J genes are TRBV11-2 and TRBJ2-1, with D unresolved. Trimming took off 5 bases at V and 9 bases at J, with 8 bases between the two ends. Germline V CDR1 and CDR2: SGHAT, FQNNGV. The CDR3 is made up of 11 amino acids. This CDR3 reads CASSPSFEQFF. CDR3 nucleotide sequence: TGTGCCAGCAGCCCCTCTTTTGAGCAGTTCTTC. Full variable domain (rest looked up from reference TRBV11-2 and TRBJ2-1): EAGVAQSPRYKIIEKRQSVAFWCNPISGHATLYWYQQILGQGPKLLIQFQNNGVVDDSQLPKDRFSAERLKGVDSTLKIQPAKLEDSAVYLCASSPSFEQFFGPGTRLTVL.

This clonotype was seen ten or more times. The chain employs TRBV10-3 and TRBJ2-3; no clear D gene. Trimming took off 3 bases at V and 1 base at J, with 8 bases between the two ends. Germline-derived CDR1 and CDR2 are ENHRY and SYGVKD. This CDR3 spans 14 amino acids. CDR3 region: CAISDYGRTDTQYF. CDR3 DNA sequence: TGTGCCATCAGTGATTACGGTCGCACAGATACGCAGTATTTT.

This clonotype was seen at least ten times. V usage is TRBV18 and J usage is TRBJ2-1, with 9 bases aligning to TRBD1. CDR3 size: 16 residues. V was pared by 1 base and J by 8 bases, with 9 bases of the junction left unmatched. The germline CDR1 and CDR2 sequences are KGHSH and LQKENI. In nucleotides, the CDR3 is TGTGCCAGCTCACCACGGGGGACAGGGATGACGGATGAGCAGTTCTTC. This encodes CASSPRGTGMTDEQFF.

This clonotype was detected many times. The chain combines TRBV5-1 with TRBJ2-3; 7 nucleotides align to TRBD2. Germline trimming cut 0 bases from V and 3 bases from J; bases unmatched to any gene: 4. The CDR3 runs to 15 residues. The V gene's germline CDR1 is SGHRS and CDR2 YFSETQ. This CDR3 reads CASSLETSLTDTQYF. CDR3 bases: TGCGCCAGCAGCTTGGAGACTAGCCTAACAGATACGCAGTATTTT.

The V and J genes are TRBV19 and TRBJ2-1; perhaps TRBD1 as D (5 bases). This CDR3 region has 15 residues. CDR1 and CDR2 (germline): LNHDA, SQIVND (reference sequence). The V end was cut by 7 bases, the J end by 0 bases, with 13 bases between. The CDR3 coding sequence is TGTGCCAGTACTGAGACAGTCCCCTCCTACAATGAGCAGTTCTTC. Translated, it gives CASTETVPSYNEQFF. The whole variable domain, remainder taken from reference TRBV19 and TRBJ2-1, is DGGITQSPKYLFRKEGQNVTLSCEQNLNHDAMYWYRQDPGQGLRLIYYSQIVNDFQKGDIAEGYSVSREKKESFPLTVTSAQKNPTAFYLCASTETVPSYNEQFFGPGTRLTVL.

This clonotype was found many times. V gene TRBV2 combines with J gene TRBJ2-5; 8 bases are shared with TRBD2. CDR1 and CDR2 (germline): SNHLY, FYNNEI. The V and J ends lost 9 bases and 5 bases, in that order; junction bases with no gene match: 14. The CDR3 covers 15 residues. The CDR3 is CASMSQGLEVETQYF. CDR3 bases: TGTGCCAGTATGTCTCAGGGACTAGAAGTGGAGACCCAGTACTTC.

This clonotype came up a few times. The V call is TRBV5-1, the J call TRBJ1-1; D unresolved. The CDR3 is 14 amino acids. V was pared by 1 base and J by 6 bases, with 13 bases between. Germline V gene lookup returns CDR1 SGHRS and CDR2 YFSETQ. The CDR3: CASSLKIRGAEAFF. CDR3 nucleotides: TGCGCCAGCAGCTTGAAAATCAGAGGCGCTGAAGCTTTCTTT. Full variable domain (missing parts from reference TRBV5-1 and TRBJ1-1): KAGVTQTPRYLIKTRGQQVTLSCSPISGHRSVSWYQQTPGQGLQFLFEYFSETQRNKGNFPGRFSGRQFSNSRSEMNVSTLELGDSALYLCASSLKIRGAEAFFGQGTRLTVV.